This T cell receptor (beta chain) comes out of a study of PD-1 blockade in mismatch repair-deficient tumors. Background on the study: All were previously treated, progressing patients with around 12 mismatch repair-deficient cancer types.

Trimming left V 1 base short and J 4 bases short, with 11 bases between. Germline CDR1 and CDR2: SGDLS and YYNGEE. CDR3 length equals 14 residues. For this clone: The antigen is not known.

Libraries were prepared by immunoSEQ multiplex PCR; TCRdb keeps only in-frame clonotypes and omits some of them. Among some 130,000 clones, 85% to 90% were seen once, and the ten largest hold about 10%. The study, taken as a whole, reports: After pembrolizumab, tumor-resident clones rose rapidly, then generally contracted before radiologic responses.

The TCR comes from an adult with mismatch repair-deficient cancer. This chain joins TRBV9 and TRBJ2-5, with D perhaps matching TRBD1 (6 bases). Sequenced material: peripheral blood, taken approximately 73 weeks after starting pembrolizumab. The CDR3 nucleotides are TGTGCCAGCAGCGTATCCACCAGGGGAGAGACCCAGTACTTC. It encodes CASSVSTRGETQYF.